The 21 T cell receptor beta chains in this list originate from one sample, sequenced in a study of beta chain features in type 1 diabetes. The sequenced template was cDNA made from the entire isolated RNA. Produced via immunoSEQ multiplex PCR; TCRdb's table is partial and in-frame only. Here the sample spans around 140,000 clones, 9% to 10% being singletons. The sample consisted of central memory CD4+ T cells from blood. The receptors derive from a woman between 40 and 50 years old in good health.

V and J are TRBV4-1 and TRBJ2-5; 9 positions agree with TRBD2. The trim removed 3 bases at V and 5 bases at J, leaving 10 bases unmatched. Per the germline V gene, CDR1 is MGHRA and CDR2 is YSYEKL. This CDR3 has 16 residues. The CDR3 sequence: CASSQRAGGRVETQYF. DNA of the CDR3: TGCGCCAGCAGCCAGAGGGCGGGGGGGCGCGTTGAGACCCAGTACTTC.

In its sample, this clone was seen many times. The rearrangement links TRBV28 to TRBJ1-5; tentatively, D is TRBD1 (6 bases). Germline CDR1 MDHEN, CDR2 SYDVKM. The V end was cut by 5 bases, the J end by 9 bases, with 17 bases between. The CDR3 is made up of 14 amino acids. The DNA of the CDR3 is TGTGCCAGCAGTCGCAACAGGGACGGGCCGCCCCAGCATTTT. Translated: CASSRNRDGPPQHF.

The sample holds many counts of this clone. The chain carries TRBV19 and TRBJ2-7; unclear D gene. CDR1 LNHDA and CDR2 SQIVND come from the germline V gene (reference sequence). Trimming took off 5 bases at V and 3 bases at J, with 14 bases between the two ends. The CDR3 loop spans 14 amino acids. The CDR3 nucleotides are TGTGCCAGTAGTCAAGTCAGCGCAAACTACGAGCAGTACTTC. Protein: CASSQVSANYEQYF.

J is TRBJ2-1 and V is TRBV4-3; D not certain. The CDR3 is made up of 14 amino acids. Germline CDR1 LGHNA, CDR2 YSLEER. Trimming stripped 0 bases from V and 4 bases from J, with 7 bases between. The CDR3 coding sequence is TGCGCCAGCAGCCAAGATCCCCTATACAATGAGCAGTTCTTC. It is translated as CASSQDPLYNEQFF.

This clone has a handful of counts. V gene TRBV18 combines with J gene TRBJ2-4, with 8 bases lining up with TRBD1. This CDR3 is built from 14 residues. Germline-derived CDR1 and CDR2 are KGHSH and LQKENI. With V trimmed by 2 bases and J by 8 bases, 5 bases remained unmatched. The CDR3 DNA follows: TGTGCCAGCTCACCATCAGGGGGCGCGGACATTCAGTACTTC. This codes for CASSPSGGADIQYF.

V gene TRBV7-2 combines with J gene TRBJ2-3; a weak D match, TRBD2 (5 bases). The CDR3 totals 15 residues. V lost 3 bases and J lost 2, with 12 bases in between. Germline CDR1 is SGHTA and CDR2 is FQGNSA. CDR3 in DNA: TGTGCCAGCAGCTTCCGGGGAGACAACACAGATACGCAGTATTTT. Amino acid sequence: CASSFRGDNTDTQYF.

This chain uses TRBV5-1 with TRBJ2-1; 10 nucleotides match TRBD2. Germline CDR1 reads SGHRS; CDR2 reads YFSETQ. Unmatched junction bases numbered 5, after V lost 4 bases and J lost 4 bases. The CDR3 has 15 amino acids. This CDR3 reads CASSPAGGVYNEQFF. The CDR3 coding sequence is TGCGCCAGCAGCCCAGCGGGGGGGGTATACAATGAGCAGTTCTTC.

The chain couples TRBV6-1 to TRBJ1-1; D is unresolved. CDR1 MNHNS and CDR2 SASEGT come from the germline V gene. The CDR3 extends over 12 amino acids. V was cut by 1 base and J by 11 bases, with 11 bases left in between. CDR3 nucleotides: TGTGCCAGCAGTGAAGGCGGGGTCGGGGCTTTCTTT. Translated: CASSEGGVGAFF.

This clone has more than one count but fewer than ten. The genes are TRBV11-2 and TRBJ1-1; a weak D match, TRBD1 (5 bases). The CDR3 has 13 residues. Germline values: CDR1 SGHAT, CDR2 FQNNGV. Trimming pared 7 bases from V and 0 bases from J, leaving 9 bases between. Written as DNA, the CDR3 is TGTGCCAGCACGGGGGTCATGAACACTGAAGCTTTCTTT. This gives the protein CASTGVMNTEAFF. The complete variable domain, with remaining parts taken from reference TRBV11-2 and TRBJ1-1, reads EAGVAQSPRYKIIEKRQSVAFWCNPISGHATLYWYQQILGQGPKLLIQFQNNGVVDDSQLPKDRFSAERLKGVDSTLKIQPAKLEDSAVYLCASTGVMNTEAFFGQGTRLTVV.

This clone was counted many times. The chain joins TRBV18 to TRBJ1-5, with D unresolved. The length of the CDR3 is 15 residues. In germline, CDR1 is KGHSH, CDR2 LQKENI. The V gene lost 4 bases and the J gene lost 7 bases, with 17 bases spanning the gap. The CDR3 coding sequence is TGTGCCAGCTCACGAGACGGGGTGGAGCAGCAGCCCCAGCATTTT. This encodes CASSRDGVEQQPQHF. The full variable domain, rest sourced from reference TRBV18 and TRBJ1-5, is NAGVMQNPRHLVRRRGQEARLRCSPMKGHSHVYWYRQLPEEGLKFMVYLQKENIIDESGMPKERFSAEFPKEGPSILRIQQVVRGDSAAYFCASSRDGVEQQPQHFGDGTRLSIL.

The V call is TRBV5-3, the J call TRBJ2-4; D may be TRBD2 (5 bases). TRBV5-3 is known as an ORF, though its function is uncertain. CDR3 length: 19 amino acids. V lost 0 bases and J 0 bases, leaving 19 bases between the germline ends. This CDR3 reads CARSLAGIRTSLAKNIQYF. The CDR3 region has the DNA TGTGCCAGAAGCTTGGCGGGGATAAGGACCTCTCTAGCCAAAAACATTCAGTACTTC.

This clone was seen a few times. This CDR3 is CASSPGGGTGELFF. The CDR3 region has the DNA TGTGCCAGCAGTCCGGGGGGAGGCACCGGGGAGCTGTTTTTT. The rearrangement joins TRBV6-6 to TRBJ2-2; the match to TRBD2 covers 7 bases. This CDR3 is 14 amino acids long. Trimming at V came to 5 bases and at J to 4 bases, leaving 4 bases not matched to a gene. Germline CDR1 MNHNY, CDR2 SVGAGI (reference sequence).

This clone was detected only a few times. V and J are TRBV6-5 and TRBJ1-6, with D hard to call. V lost 7 bases and J lost 6, with 10 bases in between. CDR1 is MNHEY, CDR2 SVGAGI, per germline. The CDR3 loop spans 13 amino acids. The DNA of the CDR3 is TGTGCCAGCAACGGCAGGCTTAATTCACCCCTCCACTTT. Its protein is CASNGRLNSPLHF.

The chain has TRBV18 and TRBJ1-1; no definite D call. Looked up from germline, CDR1 is KGHSH and CDR2 is LQKENI. This CDR3 is built from 13 residues. V was cut by 2 bases and J by 1 base, with 5 bases left in between. Here the CDR3 DNA reads TGTGCCAGCTCACCAGCACAGAACACTGAAGCTTTCTTT. It is translated as CASSPAQNTEAFF.

This clone was observed a few times. The chain couples TRBV11-2 to TRBJ2-3; 8 bases agree with TRBD2. The CDR3 consists of 16 residues. V lost 1 base and J lost 1; bases outside the gene matches: 4. Germline V gives CDR1 SGHAT, CDR2 FQNNGV. The CDR3 reads CASSLGVLAGTDTQYF. As DNA, the CDR3 is TGTGCCAGCAGCTTAGGTGTACTAGCGGGCACAGATACGCAGTATTTT.

This clone was seen a few times. The chain links TRBV7-9 to TRBJ2-2; 12 nucleotides align to TRBD2. Germline loops: CDR1 SEHNR, CDR2 FQNEAQ (reference sequence). Trimming took 5 bases from V and 0 from J; bases not matched to a gene: 7. This CDR3 contains 18 residues. CDR3: CASSPSTSGGSNTGELFF. In DNA, the CDR3 is TGTGCCAGCAGCCCGTCGACTAGCGGGGGATCGAACACCGGGGAGCTGTTTTTT.

This sequence joins TRBV5-1 and TRBJ1-6, with D possibly TRBD1 on 6 matching bases. From germline, CDR1 is SGHRS and CDR2 YFSETQ. The V end was cut by 5 bases, the J end by 8 bases, with 17 bases between. The CDR3 is 15 residues long. CDR3 residues: CASSSTGSRDSPLHF. CDR3 bases: TGCGCCAGCAGTTCCACAGGGAGTCGGGATTCACCCCTCCACTTT.

As DNA, the CDR3 is TGCGCCAGCAGGGGCCCGGGACAGGGGCCGGATCAGCCCCAGCATTTT. Amino acids: CASRGPGQGPDQPQHF. This sequence joins TRBV10-2 and TRBJ1-5; 10 bases are a match to TRBD1. There are 16 residues in the CDR3. J was trimmed by 5 bases and V by 6 bases; bases with no gene match: 10. Germline-derived CDR1 and CDR2 are WSHSY and SAAADI.

The chain uses TRBV7-2 and TRBJ2-5; 14 bases line up with TRBD2. Germline CDR1 and CDR2: SGHTA and FQGNSA. V was pared by 1 base and J by 9 bases, with 10 bases of the junction left unmatched. This CDR3 spans 17 amino acids. This CDR3 reads CASSLVPPGLAGVSQYF. In DNA form, the CDR3 reads TGTGCCAGCAGCTTAGTTCCTCCGGGACTAGCGGGGGTGTCCCAGTACTTC.

The table lists this clone with many counts. The chain employs TRBV15 and TRBJ1-4; no firm D call. This CDR3 comprises 14 residues. Germline V lookup: CDR1 LNHNV, CDR2 YYDKDF (reference sequence). V lost 3 bases and J lost 7, with 12 bases in between. As DNA, the CDR3 is TGTGCCACCAGCAGGCCGTCGTCGGGTGAAAAACTGTTTTTT. This sequence encodes CATSRPSSGEKLFF.

The chain combines TRBV10-3 with TRBJ1-3; tentative D call: TRBD1 (5 bases). V was clipped by 4 bases and J by 6 bases, with 16 bases between them. Looked up from germline, CDR1 is ENHRY and CDR2 is SYGVKD. This CDR3 contains 15 residues. DNA of the CDR3: TGTGCCATCAGTGGGTCAGGGAGTGGAATAAACACCATATATTTT. Translating gives CAISGSGSGINTIYF.